This is a list of T cell receptor beta chains from one sample in a study of blood T cell repertoires in COVID-19. Sequenced by immunoSEQ multiplex PCR; TCRdb stores in-frame clones only, minus some. The sample includes 150,000 to 200,000 clones, about 85% of them seen just once. Sequenced sample: peripheral blood. Receptors originate from a man younger than 30 with acute or convalescent COVID-19. Both conserved end residues are part of each CDR3. Each record gives: clone size, D gene, J gene, V gene, CDR3 DNA, CDR3 protein. The D gene is left open where the match is weak. Rows may omit the clone size; those that give it use once, few, many or a size class.

NA,NA,TRBJ1-1,TRBV28,TGTGCCAGCAGTTCCTCGAACACTGAAGCTTTCTTT,CASSSSNTEAFF
NA,NA,TRBJ1-5,TRBV5-1,TGCGCCAGCAGCTTAATGGGGGGAAGCAATCAGCCCCAGCATTTT,CASSLMGGSNQPQHF
NA,NA,TRBJ1-1,TRBV3-1/TRBV3-2,TGTGCCAGCAGCATACAGGGTAGCCGGACTGAAGCTTTCTTT,CASSIQGSRTEAFF
once,TRBD1,TRBJ1-1,TRBV5-8,TGTGCCAGCAGCTTGAGGGCCTCGACAGGGGGCAGGGGTGAAGCTTTCTTT,CASSLRASTGGRGEAFF
NA,NA,TRBJ1-2,TRBV11-2,TGTGCCAGCAGCTTACCCCGGGGGAGAGACTATGGCTACACCTTC,CASSLPRGRDYGYTF
NA,NA,TRBJ1-3,TRBV30,TGTGCCTGGGACAGTTCTGGAAACACCATATATTTT,CAWDSSGNTIYF
NA,TRBD1,TRBJ1-2,TRBV5-5,TGTGCCAGCAGCTCCTCCGGGACAGGGGCCTATGGCTACACCTTC,CASSSSGTGAYGYTF
many,NA,TRBJ1-1,TRBV4-2,TGTGCCAGCAGCCATCTTAAGGGGGGGACTGACACTGAAGCTTTCTTT,CASSHLKGGTDTEAFF
NA,TRBD1,TRBJ1-1,TRBV10-3,TGTGCCATGCGGCCGGGACAGGGGACGAACACTGAAGCTTTCTTT,CAMRPGQGTNTEAFF
NA,NA,TRBJ2-3,TRBV5-1,TGCGCCAGCAGCTTGGCCGGGGGGCCCGAAGATACGCAGTATTTT,CASSLAGGPEDTQYF
NA,NA,TRBJ2-1,TRBV6-4,TGTGCCAGCAGTGACTCCGCGGAGGGGGAGCAGTTCTTC,CASSDSAEGEQFF
NA,NA,TRBJ2-3,TRBV12-3/TRBV12-4,TGTGCCAGCAGTGTAAGGGGTACAGATACGCAGTATTTT,CASSVRGTDTQYF
few,NA,TRBJ1-1,TRBV28,TGTGCCTTTGTCCTGGGGAGGAACACTGAAGCTTTCTTT,CAFVLGRNTEAFF
NA,TRBD1,TRBJ1-4,TRBV10-3,TGTGCCATCAGCCAAGATACAGGGGGCATCCATGAAAAACTGTTTTTT,CAISQDTGGIHEKLFF
once,NA,TRBJ2-2,TRBV12-5,TGTGCTAGTGGTTCAGACCGGGACACCCTCACCGGGGAGCTGTTTTTT,CASGSDRDTLTGELFF
NA,NA,TRBJ1-2,TRBV2,TGTGCCAGCAGTGAAGCGACGGACCGGGATAACTACACCTTC,CASSEATDRDNYTF
once,TRBD1,TRBJ1-1,TRBV4-2,TGTGCCAGCAGCCAAGGGGGGACAGGGACCACTGAAGCTTTCTTT,CASSQGGTGTTEAFF
NA,TRBD1,TRBJ1-1,TRBV10-3,TGTGCCATTCGGACAGGGGGCAACACTGAAGCTTTCTTT,CAIRTGGNTEAFF
once,NA,TRBJ1-6,TRBV3-1/TRBV3-2,TGTGCCAGCCGAAACATCAGGGGAATCATTAGTAATTCACCCCTCCACTTT,CASRNIRGIISNSPLHF
NA,NA,TRBJ1-1,TRBV19,TGTGCCAGTAGAGTGGGCAGGATGAACACTGAAGCTTTCTTT,CASRVGRMNTEAFF
NA,NA,TRBJ1-6,TRBV9,TGTGCCAGCAGCGCAAACAGGGCCCATAATTCACCCCTCCACTTT,CASSANRAHNSPLHF
NA,TRBD1,TRBJ1-1,TRBV5-1,TGCGCCAGCAGCTCGGGACAGCAGGGCACTGAAGCTTTCTTT,CASSSGQQGTEAFF
NA,NA,TRBJ1-3,TRBV30,TGTGCCTGGAGGCCGCACGGTTTTGGAAACACCATATATTTT,CAWRPHGFGNTIYF
NA,TRBD2,TRBJ2-1,TRBV18,TGTGCCAGCTCACCAAAAACGGGGGGGCCTAACAATGAGCAGTTCTTC,CASSPKTGGPNNEQFF
NA,NA,TRBJ1-5,TRBV30,TGTGCCTGGAGTAGCGGGACCGGCAATCAGCCCCAGCATTTT,CAWSSGTGNQPQHF
NA,NA,TRBJ2-2,TRBV28,TGTGCCAGCAAGGGGGCGAACACCGGGGAGCTGTTTTTT,CASKGANTGELFF
NA,TRBD1,TRBJ1-1,TRBV5-1,TGCGCCAGCAGCAAGGGACAGGGGAACACTGAAGCTTTCTTT,CASSKGQGNTEAFF
few,TRBD1,TRBJ2-7,TRBV6-5,TGTGCCAGCAGTCGTATTGGACAGGACTACGAGCAGTACTTC,CASSRIGQDYEQYF
few,TRBD2,TRBJ2-1,TRBV7-9,TGTGCCAGCAGCTTAGTGACTAGCGGGGCTGATGAGCAGTTCTTC,CASSLVTSGADEQFF
NA,TRBD2,TRBJ2-3,TRBV28,TGTGCCAGCAGTTGGGCAGGCGGACTAGCGGGCGGCACAGATACGCAGTATTTT,CASSWAGGLAGGTDTQYF
NA,NA,TRBJ1-2,TRBV7-8,TGTGCCAGCAGCTTAATTCTCTCCTATGGCTACACCTTC,CASSLILSYGYTF
NA,TRBD2,TRBJ2-2,TRBV7-7,TGTGCCACCCGGGGGGGGCTCGACACCGGGGAGCTGTTTTTT,CATRGGLDTGELFF
NA,TRBD2,TRBJ2-3,TRBV3-1/TRBV3-2,TGTGCCAGCAGTGGCGGGGGGCTCTCCACAGATACGCAGTATTTT,CASSGGGLSTDTQYF
NA,TRBD1,TRBJ2-5,TRBV5-4,TGTGCCAGCAGCTTATCTGGACAGGAAGAGACCCAGTACTTC,CASSLSGQEETQYF